Listed below are T cell receptor beta chains from one sample, sequenced in a study of read filtering for tumor transcriptome and immune sequencing. MiXCR, applied by TCRdb to the reads, yields one record per CDR3 protein. The sample comprises fewer than 30,000 distinct CDR3 sequences, approximately 15% of which are singletons, and about 48% rests with the top ten. Material: a population of CD138-negative cells sorted from bone marrow. Every receptor here comes from a donor at least 40 years old with multiple myeloma. Each CDR3 is given with its conserved first and last residue. Fields, in order: J gene, V gene, D gene, clone size, CDR3 DNA, CDR3 protein. The D gene is left open where the match is weak. The size entry gives once, few or many counts, or a class when the clone is expanded.

TRBJ2-2 TRBV6-2/TRBV6-3 TRBD1 many TGTGCCAGCAGCCTAAACCGGGACAGGGGGCTGGACACCGGGGAGCTGTTTTTT CASSLNRDRGLDTGELFF
TRBJ1-5 TRBV29-1 NA many TGCAGCGTTGTCGAGGGGACGGCTAGCAATCAGCCCCAGCATTTT CSVVEGTASNQPQHF
TRBJ2-1 TRBV11-1 TRBD1 many TGTGCCAGCAGCCCAAGAAGGACAGGGCCTTACAATGAGCAGTTCTTC CASSPRRTGPYNEQFF
TRBJ2-1 TRBV20-1 TRBD2 many TGCAGTGCTAGTACGCCTAGCGGGAGGGCCTATGAGCAGTTCTTC CSASTPSGRAYEQFF
TRBJ1-1 TRBV20-1 TRBD1 many TGCAGTGCTAGACAGGGGGGGAGGGCGAGTGAAGCTTTCTTT CSARQGGRASEAFF
TRBJ2-7 TRBV14 NA many TGTGCCAGCAGCCTATACGGGCAGGGCCACGAGCAGTACTTC CASSLYGQGHEQYF
TRBJ2-7 TRBV20-1 TRBD2 few TGCAGTGCCACAAGACTAGCGGGAGGAAACGAGCAGTACTTC CSATRLAGGNEQYF
TRBJ1-1 TRBV6-5 NA many TGTGCCAGCAGTTACGGGTCAGCATGGGGCAGCACCTACACTGAAGCTTTCTTT CASSYGSAWGSTYTEAFF
TRBJ2-2 TRBV3-1 NA many TGTGCCAGCAGCCAAGGGACGCTGAACACCGGGGAGCTGTTTTTT CASSQGTLNTGELFF
TRBJ2-6 TRBV5-6 NA many TGTGCCAGCAGCTTGGTGGGCCAGGGGATCGTTGGGGCCAACGCCCTGACTTTC CASSLVGQGIVGANALTF
TRBJ1-1 TRBV6-1 NA many TGTGCCAGCAGTGAAAATCCAGGGAGTCTGGCGACTGAAGCTTTCTTT CASSENPGSLATEAFF
TRBJ2-2 TRBV20-1 TRBD2 many TGCAGTGCTAGAGATCCTAGCGGGATAGCCGGGGAGCTGTTTTTT CSARDPSGIAGELFF
TRBJ2-2 TRBV7-6 NA many TGTGCCAGCAGCTTAGAAGTACTTTACACCGGGGAGCTGTTTTTT CASSLEVLYTGELFF
TRBJ1-1 TRBV29-1 NA many TGCAGCGTTGTGCGCCAGAACACTGAAGCTTTCTTT CSVVRQNTEAFF
TRBJ2-2 TRBV3-1 NA many TGTGCCAGCAGCCAAGTTCGCCTTTTCGGCGGATACACCGGGGAGCTGTTTTTT CASSQVRLFGGYTGELFF